This TCR beta chain was sequenced in a study of glioma-infiltrating T cells. Study outcomes and limitations: CDR3 overlap between tissue and blood was very small. Tissue-blood divergence was below expectation in non-neoplastic patients, above in gliomas.

TCR alpha and beta CDR3 regions were amplified from RNA using iRepertoire nested multiplex PCR. One-step reverse transcription and amplification started from around 100-400 ng of tissue mRNA or PBMC total RNA. TCRdb recomputed calls from the multiplex PCR reads with MiXCR, one row per CDR3 protein. The sample records about 190,000 distinct CDR3 sequences, 30% to 40% being singletons. This CDR3 spans 16 amino acids. Germline V gene lookup returns CDR1 LGHDT and CDR2 YNNKEL (reference sequence). A word on this clonotype: Its antigen is undetermined. This clone may be a read error of a much larger clone one base away.

This TCR came from a human donor with low-grade glioma or glioblastoma, undergoing nonglioma brain surgery, or in good health (not recorded which). The gene calls are TRBV3-1 and TRBJ1-6, with D perhaps TRBD1 (5 bases). Material for sequencing was glioma tissue, nonneoplastic brain tissue, or PBMCs (not recorded which). CDR3 nucleotide sequence: TGTGCCAGCATCCAAGTCGCGGCAGGGCTGAATTCACCCCTCCACTTT. As protein: CASIQVAAGLNSPLHF.